The 28 T cell receptor beta chains below were found in one sample sequenced in a study of blood T cell repertoires in COVID-19. The repertoire was sequenced with immunoSEQ multiplex PCR; TCRdb's copy has only in-frame clones and lacks some. Found here are approximately 450,000 clones, 80% to 90% of them singletons; the top ten hold approximately 1.2%. The source material was PBMCs or T cells enriched from blood (not recorded which). These receptors came from a man in his thirties or forties who had recovered from COVID-19.

This clone was observed a handful of times. The chain recombines TRBV28 with TRBJ2-7; TRBD2 matches 8 bases. The V gene end was trimmed by 6 bases and the J gene end by 2 bases; junction bases not matched to a gene: 12. This CDR3 has 16 residues. Germline CDR1 reads MDHEN; CDR2 reads SYDVKM. The CDR3 bases are TGTGCCAGCAGCCTTCAACTAGCGGTCCTTACCTACGAGCAGTACTTC. This sequence encodes CASSLQLAVLTYEQYF.

J is TRBJ1-6 and V is TRBV30; no clear D. This CDR3 spans 13 amino acids. Trimming took off 3 bases at V and 7 bases at J, with 10 bases between the two ends. The germline CDR1 and CDR2 sequences are GTSNPN and SVGIG (reference sequence). CDR3 loop: CAWRAGSNSPLHF. The CDR3 nucleotides read TGTGCCTGGAGGGCCGGGAGCAATTCACCCCTCCACTTT.

The chain carries TRBV2 and TRBJ2-3; TRBD2 matches 13 bases. The CDR3 has 19 amino acids. With 2 bases clipped from V and 7 bases from J, the junction kept 15 bases outside the gene matches. CDR1 is SNHLY, CDR2 FYNNEI, per germline. The DNA of the CDR3 is TGTGCCAGCAGTGAACAGCGTTGGGAGGGGACTAGCGGGACACATACGCAGTATTTT. It yields the protein CASSEQRWEGTSGTHTQYF. Full variable domain (rest looked up from reference TRBV2 and TRBJ2-3): EPEVTQTPSHQVTQMGQEVILRCVPISNHLYFYWYRQILGQKVEFLVSFYNNEISEKSEIFDDQFSVERPDGSNFTLKIRSTKLEDSAMYFCASSEQRWEGTSGTHTQYFGPGTRLTVL.

The chain couples TRBV28 to TRBJ2-2; no reliable D call. The germline gives CDR1 MDHEN, CDR2 SYDVKM. The CDR3 covers 14 residues. Trimming removed 3 bases from V and 2 bases from J, with 7 bases in between. CDR3 protein: CASSLTVNTGELFF. DNA for the CDR3: TGTGCCAGCAGTTTGACTGTCAACACCGGGGAGCTGTTTTTT.

The rearrangement joins TRBV7-2 to TRBJ2-2; D is unresolved. V was shortened by 5 bases and J by 4 bases, with 11 bases between the two germline ends. The germline CDR1 and CDR2 sequences are SGHTA and FQGNSA. The CDR3 spans 14 residues. The CDR3 reads CASSAAIGTGELFF. In nucleotides, the CDR3 is TGTGCCAGCAGCGCCGCCATCGGCACCGGGGAGCTGTTTTTT.

This clone was counted a single time. This chain connects TRBV6-5 to TRBJ1-5, with 8 bases aligning to TRBD1. Germline assignment: CDR1 MNHEY and CDR2 SVGAGI. The CDR3 totals 13 residues. With 6 bases clipped from V and 7 bases from J, the junction kept 5 bases outside the gene matches. The CDR3: CASRWTGQQPQHF. CDR3 in DNA: TGTGCCAGCAGATGGACAGGGCAACAGCCCCAGCATTTT.

The chain has TRBV28 and TRBJ1-5; perhaps TRBD1 as D (5 bases). Germline V gives CDR1 MDHEN, CDR2 SYDVKM. This CDR3 comprises 16 residues. Trimming took 5 bases from V and 3 from J, leaving 17 bases between them. The CDR3: CASSHRFQGTNQPQHF. The CDR3 DNA reads as TGTGCCAGCAGTCACCGTTTCCAGGGCACCAATCAGCCCCAGCATTTT.

This clone was observed a single time. This specimen includes other DNA sequences encoding the same CDR3. The chain links TRBV7-6 to TRBJ1-5, with 8 bases that match TRBD1. The CDR3 covers 15 residues. The junction had 4 bases not matched to a gene; V was cut back by 5 bases and J by 1 base. Germline V gene data show CDR1 as SGHVS and CDR2 as FNYEAQ. The chain's CDR3 is CASSTGQGSNQPQHF. CDR3 nucleotides: TGTGCCAGCAGCACTGGACAGGGCAGCAATCAGCCCCAGCATTTT.

The chain couples TRBV24-1 to TRBJ2-1; tentative D call: TRBD1 (5 bases). Trimming took 6 bases from V and 0 from J, leaving 8 bases between them. The CDR3 consists of 14 residues. Looked up from germline, CDR1 is KGHDR and CDR2 is SFDVKD. CDR3 sequence: CATSWQGSYNEQFF. CDR3 nucleotide sequence: TGTGCCACCAGTTGGCAGGGCTCCTACAATGAGCAGTTCTTC.

V is TRBV12-3 or TRBV12-4 and J is TRBJ1-2; D is unclear. CDR3 size: 11 residues. Trimming removed 5 bases at V and 10 bases at J, with 11 bases between. The CDR3 nucleotides read TGTGCCAGCAGTCCCGGGAGACTCTACACCTTC. This gives the protein CASSPGRLYTF.

V usage is TRBV5-1 and J usage is TRBJ1-6; maybe TRBD1 (6 bases). The CDR3 runs to 15 residues. Between the trimmed V and J ends, which lost 3 bases and 6 bases, there was a span of 13 bases. Germline assignment: CDR1 SGHRS and CDR2 YFSETQ. CDR3 DNA sequence: TGCGCCAGCAGCTCGGACAGCGCCGGTAATTCACCCCTCCACTTT. It specifies CASSSDSAGNSPLHF.

This chain joins TRBV6-5 and TRBJ1-4; unclear D gene. The CDR3 covers 13 residues. In germline, CDR1 is MNHEY, CDR2 SVGAGI. Trimming removed 6 bases from V and 7 bases from J, with 12 bases in between. CDR3 protein: CASRDSAFEKLFF. CDR3 bases: TGTGCCAGCAGAGACTCCGCGTTTGAAAAACTGTTTTTT.

This chain links TRBV15 with TRBJ1-5; TRBD1 matches at 7 bases. Germline CDR1 reads LNHNV; CDR2 reads YYDKDF (reference sequence). After removal of 4 bases from V and 2 bases from J, the junction contained 5 bases not matched to a gene. The CDR3 runs 15 residues. CDR3 in DNA: TGTGCCACCAGCAAAGGACAGGAGGGCAATCAGCCCCAGCATTTT. Protein sequence: CATSKGQEGNQPQHF.

A word on this clone: The sample carries other DNA sequences with the same CDR3. This chain connects TRBV28 to TRBJ2-6; 8 nucleotides agree with TRBD1. CDR1 and CDR2 (germline): MDHEN, SYDVKM. V was clipped by 6 bases and J by 2 bases; unmatched bases: 3. CDR3 size: 15 residues. The CDR3 coding sequence is TGTGCCAGCAGCTTACAGGGGGCTGGGGCCAACGTCCTGACTTTC. It translates to CASSLQGAGANVLTF.

The chain is built from TRBV5-4 and TRBJ1-2; D might be TRBD1 (6 bases). CDR3 size: 15 residues. V lost 4 bases and J 7 bases, leaving 20 bases between the germline ends. Germline V gives CDR1 SGHNT, CDR2 YYREEE (reference sequence). The CDR3 spells CASSIFGQGLAGYTF. Written as DNA, the CDR3 is TGTGCCAGCAGCATTTTTGGGCAGGGGTTGGCTGGCTACACCTTC.

This clone was detected only a few times. J is TRBJ2-3 and V is TRBV12-3 or TRBV12-4, with D perhaps matching TRBD1 (6 bases). This CDR3 has 12 residues. Between the trimmed V and J ends, which lost 5 bases and 6 bases, there was a span of 9 bases. The CDR3 loop is CASSIRGDTQYF. CDR3 DNA: TGTGCCAGCAGTATTAGGGGGGATACGCAGTATTTT.

The J gene is TRBJ1-2, the V gene TRBV7-8; 9 nucleotides line up with TRBD1. This CDR3 contains 17 residues. Germline CDR1 SGHVS, CDR2 FQNEAQ. V lost 5 bases, J lost 5 bases, and 15 bases stayed unmatched. CDR3 region: CASSLTSGDREGYGYTF. The CDR3 DNA sequence: TGTGCCAGCAGCCTCACGAGCGGGGACAGGGAAGGTTATGGCTACACCTTC.

The J gene is TRBJ1-1, the V gene TRBV6-6; no firm D call. CDR1 is MNHNY, CDR2 SVGAGI, per germline (reference sequence). Trimming left V 7 bases short and J 1 base short, with 13 bases between. The CDR3 extends over 14 amino acids. The CDR3 loop reads CASTPPQKNTEAFF. CDR3 sequence (DNA): TGTGCCAGCACCCCGCCTCAGAAGAACACTGAAGCTTTCTTT.

DNA for the CDR3: TGCGCCAGCAGCCAAACACAGTCCTACGAGCAGTACTTC. Translating gives CASSQTQSYEQYF. The chain uses TRBV4-1 and TRBJ2-7, with D unclear. The CDR3 is 13 residues long. V gave up 2 bases and J gave up 1 base, with 6 bases separating them. Germline V CDR1 and CDR2: MGHRA, YSYEKL.

V and J are TRBV2 and TRBJ2-7; TRBD2 is a possible D gene (5 bases). Trimming stripped 5 bases from V and 5 bases from J, with 16 bases between. CDR3 length equals 14 residues. CDR1 is SNHLY, CDR2 FYNNEI, per germline. The chain's CDR3 is CASSPSGGWDEQYF. The CDR3 DNA follows: TGTGCCAGCAGTCCCAGCGGAGGATGGGACGAGCAGTACTTC.

This sequence joins TRBV7-9 and TRBJ1-4; the match to TRBD1 covers 7 bases. The CDR3 has 14 amino acids. The V gene end was trimmed by 6 bases and the J gene end by 7 bases; junction bases not matched to a gene: 8. The V gene's germline CDR1 is SEHNR and CDR2 FQNEAQ (reference sequence). The CDR3 loop reads CASRTDRAVEKLFF. CDR3 coding DNA: TGTGCCAGCAGGACCGACAGGGCGGTTGAAAAACTGTTTTTT.

This clone has just one count. The chain carries TRBV19 and TRBJ2-7; 8 bases are shared with TRBD1. Germline lookup yields CDR1 LNHDA and CDR2 SQIVND (reference sequence). The length of the CDR3 is 15 residues. The J segment lost 7 bases and the V segment lost 3 bases, leaving 11 bases of the junction unmatched. CDR3 residues: CASSIGDRGGWEQYF. CDR3 bases: TGTGCCAGTAGTATCGGAGACAGGGGAGGATGGGAGCAGTACTTC.

V and J are TRBV11-2 and TRBJ2-1, with 7 nucleotides matching TRBD2. Germline-derived CDR1 and CDR2 are SGHAT and FQNNGV. V shed 9 bases, J shed 9 bases, and the junction held 11 bases outside the gene matches. CDR3 length equals 13 residues. CDR3 sequence: CASYGGSIVEQFF. CDR3 coding DNA: TGTGCCAGTTACGGCGGGAGTATCGTTGAGCAGTTCTTC.

The V call is TRBV19, the J call TRBJ2-6; D is possibly TRBD1 (6 bases). Germline CDR1 reads LNHDA; CDR2 reads SQIVND (reference sequence). V lost 10 bases, J lost 4 bases, and 17 bases lay in between. This CDR3 region has 15 residues. The CDR3 nucleotides read TGTGCCACTAGCCTCCAGGGGTGGGGGGCCAACGTCCTGACTTTC. It yields the protein CATSLQGWGANVLTF.

This clone was recorded a few times. The chain joins TRBV19 to TRBJ2-7; D is uncertain. CDR3 size: 14 residues. Trimming removed 4 bases at V and 2 bases at J, with 12 bases between. Per the germline V gene, CDR1 is LNHDA and CDR2 is SQIVND (reference sequence). CDR3 protein: CASSNTHDAYEQYF. As DNA, the CDR3 is TGTGCCAGTAGTAACACCCATGATGCCTACGAGCAGTACTTC.

The chain recombines TRBV30 with TRBJ2-5; D possibly corresponds to TRBD2 (6 bases). CDR1 and CDR2 (germline): GTSNPN, SVGIG (reference sequence). This CDR3 contains 14 residues. V was cut by 1 base and J by 0 bases, with 9 bases left in between. DNA of the CDR3: TGTGCCTGGAGTGAGGACTACTACCAAGAGACCCAGTACTTC. This encodes CAWSEDYYQETQYF.

The rearrangement links TRBV10-1 to TRBJ2-7; D is unclear. Germline CDR1 is WNHNN and CDR2 is SYGVQD (reference sequence). V was clipped by 10 bases and J by 6 bases, with 13 bases between them. The CDR3 consists of 11 residues. Written as DNA, the CDR3 is TGCGCCACCGCCCGGAGCGTCGAGCAGTACTTC. Its translation: CATARSVEQYF.

As regards this clone: The same CDR3 is also encoded by other DNA sequences in this sample. The chain links TRBV5-1 to TRBJ2-7; perhaps TRBD1 as D (6 bases). The V gene's germline CDR1 is SGHRS and CDR2 YFSETQ. The CDR3 totals 13 residues. The V and J ends lost 3 bases and 1 base respectively, with 8 bases between them. The CDR3 protein is CASSSQGSYEQYF. CDR3 nucleotides: TGCGCCAGCAGCTCACAGGGTTCCTACGAGCAGTACTTC.